A single sample is the source of the 21 T cell receptor beta chains below, sequenced in a study of neurological immune-mediated disorders. From the 5' RACE reads, TCRdb called clonotypes with MiXCR, one entry per CDR3 protein. The data hold roughly 70,000 distinct CDR3 sequences, with 5.2% observed a single time. The specimen sequenced was PBMCs. These receptors came from a woman in her twenties or thirties with multiple sclerosis.

Only a few counts were recorded for this clonotype. This may stem from a read error, because a much larger clone lies one nucleotide away. V and J are TRBV11-3 and TRBJ2-2; 10 positions agree with TRBD2. The CDR3 covers 16 residues. The germline CDR1 and CDR2 sequences are SGHNT and YENEEA. Trimming at V came to 4 bases and at J to 6 bases, leaving 8 bases not matched to a gene. The CDR3 nucleotides are TGTGCCAGCAGCTCGGGAGCGGGGGGGACCGCCGGGGAGCTGTTTTTT. Translated, it gives CASSSGAGGTAGELFF.

This clonotype was counted ten times or more. The V call is TRBV5-5, the J call TRBJ2-2; D gene unclear. Deletions cut 4 bases from V and 0 bases from J, with 7 bases between. Germline-derived CDR1 and CDR2 are SGHKS and YYEKEE (reference sequence). The CDR3 has 14 residues. CDR3 protein: CASSQAANTGELFF. CDR3 DNA sequence: TGTGCCAGCAGCCAGGCTGCGAACACCGGGGAGCTGTTTTTT.

Of note for this clonotype: The germline gene is not matched at one end of the junction; a read error may be the cause. This chain connects TRBV7-2 to TRBJ1-5; possible D gene TRBD1, 6 bases. The CDR3 contains 15 residues. Looked up from germline, CDR1 is SGHTA and CDR2 is FQGNSA. Written as DNA, the CDR3 is TGTGCCAGCAGACGGGACACCATCGGCAATCAGCCCCAGAATTTT. This sequence encodes CASRRDTIGNQPQNF.

This clonotype was recorded many times. V is TRBV25-1 and J is TRBJ1-2; D is unresolved. V dropped 2 bases and J dropped 1 base, with 8 bases sitting between them. CDR3 size: 14 residues. The germline V gene encodes CDR1 MGHDK and CDR2 SYGVNS. The DNA of the CDR3 is TGTGCCAGCAGTGAAGTCTTAGTTAACTATGGCTACACCTTC. Translating gives CASSEVLVNYGYTF.

This clonotype has just a few counts. The rearrangement links TRBV27 to TRBJ1-5, with D hard to call. Germline assignment: CDR1 MNHEY and CDR2 SMNVEV (reference sequence). The CDR3 is 14 residues long. V was shortened by 5 bases and J by 3 bases, with 11 bases between the two germline ends. CDR3 residues: CASSRDSTNQPQHF. In DNA form, the CDR3 reads TGTGCCAGCAGTAGAGACTCCACCAATCAGCCCCAGCATTTT.

This clonotype was found a few times. The CDR3 protein is CASSGTGDTGELFF. DNA of the CDR3: TGTGCCAGCAGCGGCACAGGGGACACCGGGGAGCTGTTTTTT. The V and J genes are TRBV7-9 and TRBJ2-2; TRBD1 matches 7 bases. The germline gives CDR1 SEHNR, CDR2 FQNEAQ (reference sequence). The CDR3 is 14 residues long. The ends lost 5 bases at V and 3 bases at J; junction bases unmatched: 3.

This clonotype occurred a few times. A single base separates this from a much larger clone, so it may be a read error. This rearrangement joins TRBV7-9 to TRBJ1-2; D gene ambiguous. The V end was cut by 2 bases, the J end by 2 bases, with 12 bases between. The CDR3 consists of 15 residues. Germline CDR1 and CDR2: SEHNR and FQNEAQ (reference sequence). CDR3 bases: TGTGCCAGCAGCTTAAATGCGGGAAAGAACTATGGCTACACCTTC. Translating gives CASSLNAGKNYGYTF.

In this sample, this clonotype turned up a few times. This chain joins TRBV12-3 or TRBV12-4 and TRBJ2-1; 7 bases are shared with TRBD2. The CDR3 consists of 16 residues. J gave up 0 bases and V 3 bases, and 5 bases lay outside the gene matches. CDR3 sequence: CASSFRGGSSYNEQFF. The CDR3 DNA follows: TGTGCCAGCAGTTTCCGGGGCGGGAGCTCCTACAATGAGCAGTTCTTC.

This clonotype was observed at least ten times. The chain links TRBV5-1 to TRBJ1-2; 9 bases align to TRBD1. Per germline, CDR1 SGHRS and CDR2 YFSETQ. The V segment lost 4 bases and the J segment 7 bases; nucleotides outside the gene matches: 11. The CDR3 runs to 15 residues. CDR3 sequence reads: CASSGVVGTGFGYTF. CDR3 nucleotides: TGCGCCAGCAGCGGCGTGGTTGGGACAGGGTTTGGCTACACCTTC.

This clonotype has at least ten counts. The chain combines TRBV2 with TRBJ2-2; D unresolved. V was pared by 2 bases and J by 5 bases, with 6 bases between. CDR1 SNHLY and CDR2 FYNNEI come from the germline V gene. There are 13 residues in the CDR3. CDR3 coding DNA: TGTGCCAGCAGTGAATCTGGGACCGGGGAGCTGTTTTTT. This sequence encodes CASSESGTGELFF.

This clonotype was counted ten times or more. The chain recombines TRBV7-9 with TRBJ1-2; the match to TRBD1 covers 7 bases. The CDR3 is made up of 12 amino acids. V dropped 4 bases and J dropped 8; count of bases not matched to a gene: 4. Germline-derived CDR1 and CDR2 are SEHNR and FQNEAQ (reference sequence). The CDR3 reads CASSSLTGGYTF. The CDR3 nucleotides are TGTGCCAGCAGCTCCCTGACAGGGGGCTACACCTTC.

The gene calls are TRBV6-5 and TRBJ2-1; TRBD1 agrees at 7 bases. The germline gives CDR1 MNHEY, CDR2 SVGAGI. This CDR3 spans 12 amino acids. V lost 4 bases, J lost 10 bases, and 4 bases stayed unmatched. CDR3 region: CASSSRGLEQFF. The DNA of the CDR3 is TGTGCCAGCAGTTCCAGGGGGTTGGAGCAGTTCTTC.

This clonotype has more than one count but fewer than ten. V and J are TRBV6-6 and TRBJ2-3; D perhaps matches TRBD2 (6 bases). CDR1 and CDR2 (germline): MNHNY, SVGAGI (reference sequence). Trimming removed 3 bases from V and 0 bases from J, with 22 bases in between. The CDR3 totals 19 residues. CDR3 loop: CASSYTGVEAAYSTDTQYF. The CDR3 DNA reads as TGTGCCAGCAGTTATACGGGGGTGGAAGCGGCATATAGCACAGATACGCAGTATTTT.

In this sample, this clonotype turned up many times. The junction does not match germline at one end; this may be a read error. The rearrangement joins TRBV9 to TRBJ1-5; D gene unclear. Looked up from germline, CDR1 is SGDLS and CDR2 is YYNGEE. The CDR3 spans 15 residues. CDR3 nucleotide sequence: TGTGCCAGCAGCGTAGGGGGATTCGGCAATCAGCCCCAGAATTTT. It codes for CASSVGGFGNQPQNF.

This clonotype has ten or more counts. The chain has TRBV9 and TRBJ1-6; 9 nucleotides agree with TRBD1. V trimming: 3 bases; J trimming: 12 bases; junction bases outside the gene matches: 7. The CDR3 extends over 14 amino acids. Germline CDR1 reads SGDLS; CDR2 reads YYNGEE. CDR3 DNA sequence: TGTGCCAGCAGCGAGACAGGGGGAAAGGGACCCCTCCACTTT. As protein: CASSETGGKGPLHF. The entire variable domain, with the rest obtained from reference TRBV9 and TRBJ1-6, is as follows: DSGVTQTPKHLITATGQRVTLRCSPRSGDLSVYWYQQSLDQGLQFLIQYYNGEERAKGNILERFSAQQFPDLHSELNLSSLELGDSALYFCASSETGGKGPLHFGNGTRLTVT.

This clonotype was picked up many times. This chain joins TRBV6-2 or TRBV6-3 and TRBJ1-2; tentatively, D is TRBD1 (5 bases). Trimming removed 3 bases at V and 6 bases at J, with 11 bases between. Looked up from germline, CDR1 is MNHEY and CDR2 is SVGEGT. The CDR3 is 13 residues long. The CDR3 protein is CASSYRREHGYTF. The DNA of the CDR3 is TGTGCCAGCAGTTATCGCAGGGAACATGGCTACACCTTC.

This clonotype was detected ten times or more. The chain links TRBV15 to TRBJ2-7, with D hard to call. CDR1 and CDR2 from the germline V gene are LNHNV and YYDKDF (reference sequence). V gave up 0 bases and J gave up 0 bases, with 15 bases separating them. The length of the CDR3 is 17 residues. The CDR3 coding sequence is TGTGCCACCAGCAGAGATACGCAGGTAAACCTCTCCTACGAGCAGTACTTC. This gives the protein CATSRDTQVNLSYEQYF.

In this sample, this clonotype turned up a few times. A much larger clone lies one base from this, so it may be a read error. The chain recombines TRBV20-1 with TRBJ2-1, with D uncertain. Trimming took 3 bases from V and 4 from J, leaving 13 bases between them. CDR3 size: 14 residues. CDR1 and CDR2 from the germline V gene are DFQATT and SNEGSKA (reference sequence). CDR3 coding DNA: TGCAGTGCTAGCTTGGGAAAGGGTTACAATGAGCAGTTCTTC. This translates into CSASLGKGYNEQFF.

In this sample, this clonotype turned up many times. This chain uses TRBV6-6 with TRBJ2-5; possibly TRBD1 for D (5 bases). The germline V gene has CDR1 MNHNY and CDR2 SVGAGI (reference sequence). The CDR3 has 13 amino acids. Trimming removed 7 bases at V and 5 bases at J, with 14 bases between. CDR3 in amino acids: CASMGQARETQYF. CDR3 DNA: TGTGCCAGCATGGGGCAGGCCAGGGAGACCCAGTACTTC.

This clonotype was seen many times. J is TRBJ2-3 and V is TRBV5-1; 10 positions agree with TRBD2. The CDR3 is 16 residues long. The V segment lost 4 bases and the J segment 4 bases; nucleotides outside the gene matches: 9. The germline CDR1 and CDR2 sequences are SGHRS and YFSETQ. The CDR3 protein is CASSPLAGSRPDTQYF. The CDR3 nucleotides are TGCGCCAGCAGCCCACTAGCGGGATCAAGACCAGATACGCAGTATTTT. Full variable domain (outside the CDR3, taken from reference TRBV5-1 and TRBJ2-3): KAGVTQTPRYLIKTRGQQVTLSCSPISGHRSVSWYQQTPGQGLQFLFEYFSETQRNKGNFPGRFSGRQFSNSRSEMNVSTLELGDSALYLCASSPLAGSRPDTQYFGPGTRLTVL.

The sample holds a few counts of this clonotype. The chain is built from TRBV27 and TRBJ1-1; 8 bases line up with TRBD1. Germline V CDR1 and CDR2: MNHEY, SMNVEV (reference sequence). V trimming: 6 bases; J trimming: 4 bases; junction bases outside the gene matches: 4. The CDR3 sequence is 13 residues long. The CDR3 region is CASRTGVSTEAFF. Here the CDR3 DNA reads TGTGCCAGCAGGACAGGGGTGAGCACTGAAGCTTTCTTT.